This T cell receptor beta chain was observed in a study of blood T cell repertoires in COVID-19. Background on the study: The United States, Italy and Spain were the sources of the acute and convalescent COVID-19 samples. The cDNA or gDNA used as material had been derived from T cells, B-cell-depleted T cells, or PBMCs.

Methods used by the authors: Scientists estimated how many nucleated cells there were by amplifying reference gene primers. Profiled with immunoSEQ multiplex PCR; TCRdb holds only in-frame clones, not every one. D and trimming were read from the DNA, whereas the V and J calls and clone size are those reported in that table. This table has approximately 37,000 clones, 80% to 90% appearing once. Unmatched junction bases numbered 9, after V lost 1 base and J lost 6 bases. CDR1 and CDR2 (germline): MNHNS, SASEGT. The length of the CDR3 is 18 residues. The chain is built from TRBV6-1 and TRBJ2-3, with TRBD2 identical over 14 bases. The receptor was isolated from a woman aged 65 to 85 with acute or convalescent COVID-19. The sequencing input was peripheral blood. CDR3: CASSEDRRLAGGPDTQYF. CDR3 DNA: TGTGCCAGCAGTGAAGATCGGAGACTAGCGGGAGGGCCGGATACGCAGTATTTT.